Included here is one T cell receptor beta chain sequence, with context. Its cognate antigen is unknown. Next came a second PCR, run for about 7 to 12 cycles, which used a sample-barcoded 5' primer along with a J-beta primer mix. Researchers report that a template-switch adaptor with 12 random nucleotides tagged each cDNA molecule. TCRdb redid the calling of the 5' RACE reads with MiXCR, one entry per CDR3 protein. The sample lists about 830,000 distinct CDR3 sequences, 58% seen once, with about 20% in the top ten. Per germline, CDR1 GTSNPN and CDR2 SVGIG (reference sequence). Trimming pared 4 bases from V and 8 bases from J, leaving 12 bases between. This CDR3 contains 12 residues. This specimen belongs to a study of blood T cells in healthy people across ages. Findings and caveats of the study: No conclusive comparison of naive versus antigen-experienced cells was possible with unsorted PBMCs.

The sequence came from a man younger than 40 in good health. V gene TRBV30 combines with J gene TRBJ2-1; D possibly corresponds to TRBD1 (5 bases). The specimen sequenced was blood. The CDR3, as DNA: TGTGCCTGGAATCGTCAGGGCGATGAGCAGTTCTTC. Translation: CAWNRQGDEQFF.